This TCR beta chain emerged from a study of blood T cell repertoires in COVID-19. Study summary: COVID-19 samples, acute and convalescent, were from the United States, Italy and Spain.

Authors' data handling: Estimates of nucleated cell counts were drawn from the amplification of reference gene primers. Sequencing used immunoSEQ multiplex PCR; TCRdb keeps in-frame clones, though not all of them. V and J calls plus clone size are reproduced from that table; the DNA served to infer D and trimming. The data hold under 200,000 clones, with about 85% observed a single time. CDR1 is SGDLS, CDR2 YYNGEE, per germline. The CDR3 contains 15 residues. V lost 5 bases to trimming and J lost 2 bases; unmatched junction nucleotides: 10. This chain links TRBV9 with TRBJ2-7; TRBD2 matches 7 bases. The receptor was isolated from a woman aged 80 or over with acute or convalescent COVID-19. Sequenced material: peripheral blood. CDR3 in amino acids: CASRARLAGTYEQYF. The CDR3, as DNA: TGTGCCAGCAGAGCCCGACTAGCCGGTACCTACGAGCAGTACTTC.